Listed here is a single T cell receptor beta chain. This sample is part of a study of cytomegalovirus exposure and HLA in healthy donors. Both 60 Vbeta primers and 13 Jbeta primers went into the PCR. Libraries were prepared by immunoSEQ multiplex PCR; TCRdb keeps only in-frame clonotypes and omits some of them. The sample holds 130,000 or so clones, around 80% seen once. The germline V gene encodes CDR1 WNHNN and CDR2 SYGVQD (reference sequence). The CDR3 runs 17 residues. The V segment lost 0 bases and the J segment 1 base; nucleotides outside the gene matches: 7. The clonotype was recovered from a young woman in good health and CMV-seropositive. The J gene is TRBJ2-3, the V gene TRBV10-1; 7 bases align to TRBD2. The specimen sequenced was PBMCs. The CDR3 sequence is CASSESPLAVGTDTQYF. In DNA, the CDR3 is TGCGCCAGCAGTGAGTCGCCGCTAGCGGTGGGCACAGATACGCAGTATTTT.